The entry that follows covers one T cell receptor beta chain sequence. Between the trimmed V and J ends, which lost 2 bases and 3 bases, there was a span of 10 bases. There are 14 residues in the CDR3. Germline V gene data show CDR1 as SGHNT and CDR2 as YENEEA. Starting from genomic DNA, TCR beta CDR3 was amplified through two-round multiplex PCR. Round one of PCR was performed, and it used primers specific to each TRBV and TRBJ gene. Using its own MiXCR run on the multiplex PCR reads, TCRdb lists one record per CDR3 protein. The repertoire holds fewer than 40,000 distinct CDR3 sequences, 48% seen once, with 16% in the top ten. These data belong to a study of prognosis after radiotherapy for stage I lung cancer.

This sequence originates from a donor older than 45 with non-small cell lung cancer. The sequencing here drew on PBMCs, taken before or after stereotactic body radiation therapy (not recorded which). This sequence joins TRBV11-3 and TRBJ1-1; D remains ambiguous. The CDR3 sequence is CASSLFLFDTEAFF. CDR3 DNA sequence: TGTGCCAGCAGCTTATTTTTGTTTGACACTGAAGCTTTCTTT.